The next 23 T cell receptor beta chains were all read from a single sample in a study of identical twins. Using its own MiXCR run on the 5' RACE reads, TCRdb lists one record per CDR3 protein. The sample contains 250,000 or so distinct CDR3 sequences, about 7.5% of which appear only once. The sample also formed part of further work on yellow fever vaccine responses in identical twins.

Sequenced sample: CD8+ T cells sorted from blood. These receptors all stem from a woman under 30 in good health.

Only a few counts were recorded for this clonotype. The V and J genes are TRBV6-2 or TRBV6-3 and TRBJ2-5; no clear D gene. Per germline, CDR1 MNHEY and CDR2 SVGEGT. The CDR3 length is 14 residues. Trimming cost V 6 bases and J 0 bases, with 11 bases left between them. The CDR3 loop reads CASSPYWYQETQYF. CDR3 DNA: TGTGCCAGCAGCCCATACTGGTACCAAGAGACCCAGTACTTC.

This clonotype was found many times. The gene calls are TRBV5-1 and TRBJ2-5; D possibly matches TRBD1 or TRBD2 (5 bases each). This CDR3 contains 20 residues. Trimming took off 1 base at V and 0 bases at J, with 25 bases between the two ends. The germline V gene encodes CDR1 SGHRS and CDR2 YFSETQ. CDR3 nucleotide sequence: TGCGCCAGCAGCTTGCGCCCCGCGAGTACGGGGACCCATTACCAAGAGACCCAGTACTTC. This gives the protein CASSLRPASTGTHYQETQYF.

Ten or more counts support this clonotype. This chain uses TRBV29-1 with TRBJ2-3; D possibly matches TRBD1 or TRBD2 (5 bases each). This CDR3 is 15 amino acids long. Trimming cost V 8 bases and J 0 bases, with 18 bases left between them. Germline values: CDR1 SQVTM, CDR2 ANQGSEA. CDR3 sequence reads: CSMRRDVWSTDTQYF. CDR3 bases: TGCAGCATGCGACGGGACGTTTGGAGCACAGATACGCAGTATTTT.

The gene calls are TRBV5-6 and TRBJ2-5, with D hard to call. Germline V gene sequence: CDR1 SGHDT, CDR2 YYEEEE. The CDR3 totals 13 residues. V lost 7 bases and J 4 bases, leaving 14 bases between the germline ends. The CDR3 DNA sequence: TGTGCCAGCGCCTTAGGATCCCTAGAGACCCAGTACTTC. It translates to CASALGSLETQYF.

There are many counts of this clonotype. The rearrangement links TRBV24-1 to TRBJ2-7; D not certain. Looked up from germline, CDR1 is KGHDR and CDR2 is SFDVKD. This CDR3 has 15 amino acids. Trimming shortened V by 1 base and J by 5 bases, and 14 bases separated the two germline ends. CDR3 sequence (DNA): TGTGCCACCAGTGATTTAGAAAGAGACCTGGACGAGCAGTACTTC. Protein sequence: CATSDLERDLDEQYF.

This rearrangement joins TRBV6-1 to TRBJ2-1; 10 bases are a match to TRBD1. The length of the CDR3 is 15 residues. J gave up 8 bases and V 6 bases, and 10 bases lay outside the gene matches. Germline V gene data show CDR1 as MNHNS and CDR2 as SASEGT. CDR3 sequence reads: CASSPARTGGHEQFF. CDR3 bases: TGTGCCAGCAGCCCTGCTAGGACAGGGGGACATGAGCAGTTCTTC.

In its sample, this clonotype was seen a few times. The rearrangement joins TRBV20-1 to TRBJ1-1; 7 bases agree with TRBD1. Germline CDR1 DFQATT, CDR2 SNEGSKA (reference sequence). V shed 5 bases, J shed 5 bases, and the junction held 5 bases outside the gene matches. The CDR3 runs to 12 residues. The CDR3 bases are TGCAGTGCTCCCCAGGGGGATACTGAAGCTTTCTTT. It yields the protein CSAPQGDTEAFF.

This chain uses TRBV6-4 with TRBJ2-1, with 9 bases aligning to TRBD1. Trimming cost V 5 bases and J 8 bases; bases outside gene matches: 10. This CDR3 region has 15 residues. The V gene's germline CDR1 is MRHNA and CDR2 SNTAGT. CDR3 nucleotide sequence: TGTGCCAGCAGTTCTTCCGGGACAGGGAGCGATGAGCAGTTCTTC. It is translated as CASSSSGTGSDEQFF.

This chain joins TRBV4-1 and TRBJ2-1; unclear D gene. CDR3 length: 14 residues. CDR1 is MGHRA, CDR2 YSYEKL, per germline. Trimming cost V 2 bases and J 5 bases, with 10 bases left between them. The CDR3, as DNA: TGCGCCAGCAGCCAATTTTTAGCTAACAATGAGCAGTTCTTC. Amino acid sequence: CASSQFLANNEQFF.

This clonotype has only a few counts. The rearrangement uses TRBV6-4 and TRBJ1-3, with a weak D call TRBD1 (5 bases). V lost 3 bases and J 0 bases, leaving 12 bases between the germline ends. In germline, CDR1 is MRHNA, CDR2 SNTAGT. This CDR3 contains 16 residues. The CDR3 loop reads CASSEGRPSSGNTIYF. CDR3 nucleotides: TGTGCCAGCAGTGAGGGACGTCCTAGCTCTGGAAACACCATATATTTT.

This clonotype has a count of ten or more. The chain has TRBV7-9 and TRBJ2-1, with a possible D match to TRBD1 (6 bases). Trimming removed 5 bases at V and 14 bases at J, with 16 bases between. Germline loops: CDR1 SEHNR, CDR2 FQNEAQ (reference sequence). This CDR3 has 12 residues. The CDR3: CASSPGGQVEFF. The CDR3, as DNA: TGTGCCAGCAGCCCTGGGGGACAAGTTGAGTTCTTC. The entire variable domain, with the rest obtained from reference TRBV7-9 and TRBJ2-1, is as follows: DTGVSQNPRHKITKRGQNVTFRCDPISEHNRLYWYRQTLGQGPEFLTYFQNEAQLEKSRLLSDRFSAERPKGSFSTLEIQRTEQGDSAMYLCASSPGGQVEFFGPGTRLTVL.

This clonotype was seen a handful of times. The chain links TRBV28 to TRBJ1-6; 7 nucleotides align to TRBD1. CDR1 and CDR2 from the germline V gene are MDHEN and SYDVKM. The CDR3 is 17 amino acids. The J segment lost 13 bases and the V segment lost 6 bases, leaving 21 bases of the junction unmatched. The chain's CDR3 is CASSPSGEGAPGWPLHF. CDR3 DNA sequence: TGTGCCAGCAGCCCCTCGGGTGAGGGGGCCCCGGGGTGGCCCCTCCACTTT.

In this sample, this clonotype turned up many times. V and J are TRBV24-1 and TRBJ1-1, with TRBD1 matching over 8 bases. Trimming at V came to 9 bases and at J to 7 bases, leaving 9 bases not matched to a gene. The CDR3 covers 13 residues. The V gene's germline CDR1 is KGHDR and CDR2 SFDVKD. The CDR3 protein is CATHRRGRGEAFF. The CDR3 region has the DNA TGTGCCACCCATCGCAGGGGGCGGGGTGAAGCTTTCTTT.

This chain links TRBV4-1 with TRBJ2-7; D could derive from TRBD1 or TRBD2 (6 bases each). Germline lookup yields CDR1 MGHRA and CDR2 YSYEKL. Trimming removed 0 bases from V and 7 bases from J, with 10 bases in between. The CDR3 extends over 13 amino acids. CDR3 loop: CASSQEGGREQYV. The DNA of the CDR3 is TGCGCCAGCAGCCAAGAAGGGGGGAGGGAGCAGTACGTC.

V gene TRBV28 combines with J gene TRBJ2-1, with TRBD2 matching over 12 bases. Germline trimming cut 1 base from V and 3 bases from J; bases unmatched to any gene: 1. CDR3 length: 16 residues. CDR1 is MDHEN, CDR2 SYDVKM, per germline. The CDR3 here is CASSLSSGGGYNEQFF. CDR3 in DNA: TGTGCCAGCAGTTTATCTAGCGGGGGGGGCTACAATGAGCAGTTCTTC.

There are many counts of this clonotype. The rearrangement joins TRBV27 to TRBJ2-2; no clear D gene. Trimming pared 3 bases from V and 2 bases from J, leaving 7 bases between. Germline-derived CDR1 and CDR2 are MNHEY and SMNVEV (reference sequence). The CDR3 is 14 residues long. Written as DNA, the CDR3 is TGTGCCAGCAGTTTCGGGCTCAACACCGGGGAGCTGTTTTTT. Translating gives CASSFGLNTGELFF.

This clonotype was recorded many times. The rearrangement links TRBV10-3 to TRBJ1-1; D might be TRBD1 (6 bases). Germline CDR1 reads ENHRY; CDR2 reads SYGVKD. V was shortened by 10 bases and J by 1 base, with 13 bases between the two germline ends. The CDR3 length is 13 residues. For the CDR3, the DNA is TGTGCCACCCAGGACAGCGAGAACACTGAAGCTTTCTTT. Protein sequence: CATQDSENTEAFF.

This clonotype showed up many times. The genes are TRBV29-1 and TRBJ2-3; 10 bases agree with TRBD2. The V and J ends lost 2 bases and 1 base, in that order; junction bases with no gene match: 6. In germline, CDR1 is SQVTM, CDR2 ANQGSEA. CDR3 length: 16 amino acids. Written as DNA, the CDR3 is TGCAGCGTTGAACTAGCGGGGGCTTGGCGCACAGATACGCAGTATTTT. Translation: CSVELAGAWRTDTQYF.

This clonotype has just a few counts. J is TRBJ2-7 and V is TRBV5-6; the D gene could be TRBD1 or TRBD2 (5 bases each). The CDR3 totals 13 residues. CDR1 and CDR2 (germline): SGHDT, YYEEEE. Trimming shortened V by 3 bases and J by 0 bases, and 7 bases separated the two germline ends. The CDR3 sequence is CASSWGYSYEQYF. The CDR3 bases are TGTGCCAGCAGCTGGGGGTACTCCTACGAGCAGTACTTC.

This clonotype was picked up many times. V gene TRBV6-4 combines with J gene TRBJ1-1, with D possibly TRBD1 on 5 matching bases. Trimming left V 6 bases short and J 5 bases short, with 13 bases between. In germline, CDR1 is MRHNA, CDR2 SNTAGT. The CDR3 is 13 residues long. The DNA of the CDR3 is TGTGCCAGCAGCCAGGGAGATCGGACTGAAGCTTTCTTT. It encodes CASSQGDRTEAFF.

This clonotype has at least ten counts. The rearrangement uses TRBV4-1 and TRBJ1-6; TRBD1 agrees at 11 bases. V lost 1 base, J lost 9 bases, and 2 bases stayed unmatched. CDR1 MGHRA and CDR2 YSYEKL come from the germline V gene. The CDR3 runs 15 residues. CDR3 protein: CASSQGGTGGSPLHF. The CDR3 nucleotides read TGCGCCAGCAGCCAAGGGGGGACAGGGGGTTCACCCCTCCACTTT.

The table lists this clonotype with many counts. V usage is TRBV12-3 or TRBV12-4 and J usage is TRBJ2-5; 7 nucleotides align to TRBD1. The CDR3 covers 14 residues. V shed 5 bases, J shed 2 bases, and the junction held 5 bases outside the gene matches. CDR3 residues: CASSSRQGQETQYF. In DNA, the CDR3 is TGTGCCAGCAGTAGTCGACAGGGTCAAGAGACCCAGTACTTC.

The V gene is TRBV6-1, the J gene TRBJ2-3; TRBD2 matches at 7 bases. Germline V CDR1 and CDR2: MNHNS, SASEGT. With 7 bases clipped from V and 0 bases from J, the junction kept 7 bases outside the gene matches. The CDR3 consists of 15 residues. CDR3 sequence reads: CASNRGEGSTDTQYF. The CDR3, as DNA: TGTGCCAGCAACCGGGGGGAAGGAAGCACAGATACGCAGTATTTT.